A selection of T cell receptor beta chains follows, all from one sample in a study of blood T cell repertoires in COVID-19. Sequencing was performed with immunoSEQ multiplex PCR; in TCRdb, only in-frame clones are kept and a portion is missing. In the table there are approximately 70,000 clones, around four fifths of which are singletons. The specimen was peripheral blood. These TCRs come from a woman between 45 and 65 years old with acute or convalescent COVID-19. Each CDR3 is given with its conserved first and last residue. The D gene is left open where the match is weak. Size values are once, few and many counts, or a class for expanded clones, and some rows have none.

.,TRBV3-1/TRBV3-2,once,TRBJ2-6,CASSLGTTNSGANVLTF,TGTGCCAGCAGCCTTGGGACAACTAACTCTGGGGCCAACGTCCTGACTTTC
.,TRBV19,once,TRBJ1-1,CASRLTTNTEAFF,TGTGCCAGTAGACTGACAACGAACACTGAAGCTTTCTTT
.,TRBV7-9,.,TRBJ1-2,CASFQGGPQYGYTF,TGTGCCAGCTTTCAAGGGGGACCTCAATATGGCTACACCTTC
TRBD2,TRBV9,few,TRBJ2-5,CASSKGLHQETQYF,TGTGCCAGCAGCAAGGGACTACACCAAGAGACCCAGTACTTC
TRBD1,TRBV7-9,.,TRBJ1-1,CASSLQGGTEAFF,TGTGCCAGCAGCTTACAGGGGGGAACTGAAGCTTTCTTT
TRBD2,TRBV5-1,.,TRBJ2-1,CASSSGLAGVSYNEQFF,TGCGCCAGCAGCTCCGGACTAGCGGGAGTGTCCTACAATGAGCAGTTCTTC
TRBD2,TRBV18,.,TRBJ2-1,CASSPSLAGYSGEQFF,TGTGCCAGCTCTCCATCTCTAGCGGGATACTCGGGTGAGCAGTTCTTC
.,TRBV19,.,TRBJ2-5,CASSTETRGLGTQYF,TGTGCCAGTAGTACCGAGACACGCGGACTTGGGACCCAGTACTTC
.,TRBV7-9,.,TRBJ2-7,CASSLITGSRRSYEQYF,TGTGCCAGCAGCCTAATAACAGGGTCACGGCGCTCCTACGAGCAGTACTTC
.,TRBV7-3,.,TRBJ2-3,CASSLVGASTDTQYF,TGTGCCAGCAGCTTAGTGGGAGCCTCCACAGATACGCAGTATTTT
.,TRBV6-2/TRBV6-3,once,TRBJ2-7,CASSPLRQQRHYEQYF,TGTGCCAGCAGCCCATTGAGGCAGCAACGCCACTACGAGCAGTACTTC
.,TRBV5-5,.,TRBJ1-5,CASSFYGVVESNQPQHF,TGTGCCAGCAGCTTCTACGGGGTCGTAGAGAGCAATCAGCCCCAGCATTTT